This record concerns one TCR beta chain sequence. No antigen is known for it. The CDR3 extends over 19 amino acids. CDR1 and CDR2 from the germline V gene are SGHDN and FVKESK. The V gene end was trimmed by 2 bases and the J gene end by 8 bases; junction bases not matched to a gene: 18. This sample stems from a study of spatial heterogeneity in lung cancer. Overall study: Detected beta-chain sequences consistently exceeded alpha-chain sequences. There was a strong correlation between the counts of TCR transcripts measured in tumor regions and a T cell transcriptional module score that was calculated from matched bulk RNA-seq. The study, taken as a whole, reports: For expanded intratumoral alpha and beta TCRs, counts tracked tumor mutation counts. Numbers of ubiquitous and regional expanded TCRs tracked ubiquitous and regional nonsynonymous mutation counts, respectively. Estimated TCR-seq coverage of tumor T cells was only approximately 7% for alpha chains. For beta chains, the corresponding estimate was 12% to 15%.

Time point in this sample: sample taken at primary tumor resection. TCRdb ran MiXCR on the 5' RACE reads and lists one entry per CDR3 protein. Found here are approximately 4,900 distinct CDR3 sequences, roughly 28% of them singletons; the top ten hold 13% to 15%. The material sequenced was lung tumor tissue, taken at surgery. The rearrangement uses TRBV14 and TRBJ1-4; 9 bases line up with TRBD1. The sequence came from a male donor with early-stage non-small cell lung cancer. CDR3 coding DNA: TGTGCCAGCAGCCAAACCGGAACGTTAGCGGGACAGGGACTCGAAAAACTGTTTTTT. It encodes CASSQTGTLAGQGLEKLFF.